This T cell receptor beta chain is from a study of OX40 agonist ivuxolimab in advanced cancers. Study information: Prior checkpoint blockade (anti-PD-1, anti-PD-L1 or anti-CTLA-4) was permitted; over 30% had it. Regarding the study as a whole: Circulating CD4+ and CD8+ T cells showed clonal expansion by week 6 at 0.1 to 3.0 mg/kg.

Turning to this clone: The antigen is unknown.

CDR3 length equals 15 residues. Germline V CDR1 and CDR2: LNHDA, SQIVND (reference sequence). Trimming removed 5 bases from V and 6 bases from J, with 19 bases in between. The protocol was immunoSEQ multiplex PCR, while the TCRdb copy is restricted to in-frame clones and leaves out a portion. This sample has roughly 60,000 clones, with roughly 84% found just once. V gene TRBV19 combines with J gene TRBJ1-2; perhaps TRBD1 as D (5 bases). The sequence came from an adult with an advanced solid tumor such as melanoma, head and neck, liver or kidney cancer. The source material was CD4+ or CD8+ T cells sorted from blood, sampled in a trial of the OX40 agonist ivuxolimab. The CDR3 here is CASSLTGPTYDGYTF. In nucleotides, the CDR3 is TGTGCCAGTAGTCTTACAGGACCGACCTATGATGGCTACACCTTC.